The clone carrying this TCR beta chain was seen only a few times. The antigen is not known. The data were taken from a study of beta chain features in type 1 diabetes. General study results and limits: In every one of the four CD4+ subsets, TCRB CDR3s were moderately but significantly shorter in Type 1 diabetes patients.

As every portion of the isolated RNA was reverse transcribed, the sequencing read expressed TCRB transcripts. TCRdb keeps only in-frame clones here, not all; method: immunoSEQ multiplex PCR. The table records about 700,000 clones, about an eighth of them present only once. The CDR3 covers 15 residues. The germline V gene has CDR1 SQVTM and CDR2 ANQGSEA. V lost 7 bases, J lost 5 bases, and 20 bases lay in between. Sequences were obtained from naive CD4+ T cells from blood. The origin of this receptor is a man between 18 and 35 years old with type 1 diabetes. The chain employs TRBV29-1 and TRBJ2-2; D is tentatively TRBD1 or TRBD2 (6 bases each). The CDR3 reads CSAIQPWGATGELFF. The CDR3 region has the DNA TGCAGCGCCATCCAACCTTGGGGGGCGACCGGGGAGCTGTTTTTT.